These 19 T cell receptor beta chains were all obtained from the same sample, sequenced in a study of T-cell reconstitution after alpha-beta-depleted transplantation in children. Preparation of the TCRbeta library used unique molecular identifiers. MiXCR, applied by TCRdb to the PCR reads, yields one record per CDR3 protein. The sample has about 210,000 distinct CDR3 sequences; approximately 15% are singletons. The sample was PBMCs, mostly from graft donor cells, taken 360 days after TCRalphabeta/CD19-depleted stem cell transplant. Source of these receptors: a male patient aged 2 to 9 who had a stem cell transplant for acute lymphoblastic leukemia, so the T cells may come from the graft donor.

This clonotype was seen more than once but under ten times. The chain has TRBV11-2 and TRBJ2-7; 9 bases are a match to TRBD1. Germline V gene data show CDR1 as SGHAT and CDR2 as FQNNGV. Losses at the gene ends were 4 bases for V and 3 bases for J; bases not matched to a gene: 13. The CDR3 totals 17 residues. The DNA of the CDR3 is TGTGCCAGCAGCTACCTAGCCTGGGGACAGGGTAACTACGAGCAGTACTTC. The encoded protein is CASSYLAWGQGNYEQYF.

The genes are TRBV6-1 and TRBJ1-1; 10 bases fit TRBD1. Germline CDR1 is MNHNS and CDR2 is SASEGT. The CDR3 consists of 15 residues. V gave up 5 bases and J gave up 3 bases; unmatched junction bases: 6. CDR3 bases: TGTGCCAGCAGTAAACCGGGACAGGGGTACACTGAAGCTTTCTTT. Its protein product is CASSKPGQGYTEAFF.

The chain combines TRBV6-1 with TRBJ1-2; 9 bases match TRBD1. Germline loops: CDR1 MNHNS, CDR2 SASEGT. V was clipped by 6 bases and J by 7 bases; unmatched bases: 15. This CDR3 contains 16 residues. For the CDR3, the DNA is TGTGCCAGCAGGAGGGAGACCGGGACAGGGTTTTCTGGCTACACCTTC. Translation gives CASRRETGTGFSGYTF.

The chain employs TRBV3-1 and TRBJ1-1; TRBD1 is a possible D gene (5 bases). The CDR3 has 14 amino acids. In germline, CDR1 is LGHDT, CDR2 YNNKEL (reference sequence). V shed 6 bases and J shed 0 bases, with 11 bases lying between them. CDR3 in DNA: TGTGCCAGCAGTCCAGGGAACATGAACACTGAAGCTTTCTTT. Protein product: CASSPGNMNTEAFF. The complete variable domain, with remaining parts taken from reference TRBV3-1 and TRBJ1-1, reads DTAVSQTPKYLVTQMGNDKSIKCEQNLGHDTMYWYKQDSKKFLKIMFSYNNKELIINETVPNRFSPKSPDKAHLNLHINSLELGDSAVYFCASSPGNMNTEAFFGQGTRLTVV.

V usage is TRBV29-1 and J usage is TRBJ1-3; D is unclear. This CDR3 is 11 amino acids long. V dropped 8 bases and J dropped 0 bases, with 5 bases sitting between them. Germline lookup yields CDR1 SQVTM and CDR2 ANQGSEA. As DNA, the CDR3 is TGCAGCTTCAACTCTGGAAACACCATATATTTT. This sequence encodes CSFNSGNTIYF.

This clonotype has only a few counts. V is TRBV5-5 and J is TRBJ1-2; no definite D call. The germline gives CDR1 SGHKS, CDR2 YYEKEE (reference sequence). V dropped 4 bases and J dropped 8 bases, with 12 bases sitting between them. CDR3 length: 12 amino acids. CDR3 residues: CASSQYVGGYTF. For the CDR3, the DNA is TGTGCCAGCAGCCAGTACGTTGGGGGCTACACCTTC.

The rearrangement uses TRBV4-3 and TRBJ2-7, with D perhaps matching TRBD2 (6 bases). The germline V and J ends were trimmed by 0 bases and 0 bases, with 9 bases remaining between them. Germline V CDR1 and CDR2: LGHNA, YSLEER. The CDR3 is made up of 15 amino acids. The chain's CDR3 is CASSQEGTLSYEQYF. The CDR3 DNA reads as TGCGCCAGCAGCCAAGAGGGGACTCTCTCCTACGAGCAGTACTTC.

This clonotype was recorded many times. CDR3 DNA sequence: TGCGCCAGCAGCTTGCCACTAGCGGGAGGCTTCAATGAGCAGTTCTTC. The encoded protein is CASSLPLAGGFNEQFF. J is TRBJ2-1 and V is TRBV5-1; 12 nucleotides match TRBD2. The germline V gene has CDR1 SGHRS and CDR2 YFSETQ. The V and J ends lost 1 base and 6 bases, in that order; junction bases with no gene match: 5. The CDR3 runs 16 residues.

This clonotype was counted a few times. The chain recombines TRBV12-3 or TRBV12-4 with TRBJ2-6; D not certain. Trimming left V 6 bases short and J 3 bases short, with 24 bases between. The CDR3 covers 19 residues. The CDR3 region has the DNA TGTGCCAGCAGCTTACCCGGTGCATCGAGCTACGATGGGGCCAACGTCCTGACTTTC. Protein: CASSLPGASSYDGANVLTF.

In this sample, this clonotype turned up a few times. V and J are TRBV7-9 and TRBJ2-1; the D is unclear. V lost 5 bases to trimming and J lost 10 bases, with 12 bases between them. This CDR3 has 12 amino acids. The germline V gene has CDR1 SEHNR and CDR2 FQNEAQ (reference sequence). The CDR3 reads CASSLRTLEQFF. Here the CDR3 DNA reads TGTGCCAGCAGCCTAAGGACCCTCGAGCAGTTCTTC.

CDR3 region: CASSLALVETQYF. The CDR3 DNA is TGTGCCAGCAGCTTAGCGTTGGTAGAGACCCAGTACTTC. The chain couples TRBV7-2 to TRBJ2-5, with no clear D. V shed 0 bases and J shed 4 bases, with 6 bases lying between them. CDR1 is SGHTA, CDR2 FQGNSA, per germline. This CDR3 has 13 amino acids.

The V gene is TRBV10-3, the J gene TRBJ2-1; 7 bases match TRBD2. This CDR3 spans 15 amino acids. Germline V gives CDR1 ENHRY, CDR2 SYGVKD. Trimming cost V 0 bases and J 7 bases; bases outside gene matches: 6. CDR3 protein: CAISESGLELNEQFF. CDR3 nucleotides: TGTGCCATCAGTGAGTCTGGACTAGAATTGAATGAGCAGTTCTTC.

The rearrangement links TRBV5-1 to TRBJ2-7; perhaps TRBD1 as D (6 bases). V shed 0 bases and J shed 6 bases, with 19 bases lying between them. The CDR3 has 16 amino acids. CDR1 is SGHRS, CDR2 YFSETQ, per germline. The CDR3 sequence is CASSLATAGVIGEQYF. In nucleotides, the CDR3 is TGCGCCAGCAGCTTGGCCACAGCAGGGGTAATTGGCGAGCAGTACTTC.

J is TRBJ1-4 and V is TRBV19; D call uncertain. The CDR3 loop spans 13 amino acids. Germline V gene sequence: CDR1 LNHDA, CDR2 SQIVND (reference sequence). Trimming shortened V by 10 bases and J by 0 bases, and 9 bases separated the two germline ends. CDR3 region: CATNSATNEKLFF. The CDR3 DNA is TGTGCCACTAATTCCGCAACTAATGAAAAACTGTTTTTT.

This chain links TRBV20-1 with TRBJ1-5; D perhaps matches TRBD1 (5 bases). Germline V gene sequence: CDR1 DFQATT, CDR2 SNEGSKA (reference sequence). The CDR3 totals 15 residues. V gave up 2 bases and J gave up 2 bases, with 13 bases separating them. The CDR3 protein is CSARFSQGGNQPQHF. The CDR3 DNA sequence: TGCAGTGCTAGATTTTCGCAGGGCGGCAATCAGCCCCAGCATTTT.

This clonotype has ten or more counts. V usage is TRBV4-1 and J usage is TRBJ1-2; D not resolved. The germline V gene encodes CDR1 MGHRA and CDR2 YSYEKL. Trimming took 2 bases from V and 6 from J, leaving 16 bases between them. The CDR3 has 15 residues. The CDR3 nucleotides are TGCGCCAGCAGCCAATCGGAGGGAAACTTCGATGGCTACACCTTC. Protein product: CASSQSEGNFDGYTF.

The V gene is TRBV15, the J gene TRBJ2-1; D uncertain. The ends were cut back, 0 bases at V and 5 bases at J, with 11 bases in the middle. Germline V lookup: CDR1 LNHNV, CDR2 YYDKDF (reference sequence). The CDR3 loop spans 15 amino acids. In DNA, the CDR3 is TGTGCCACCAGCAGAGATCAGGTTACCCACAATGAGCAGTTCTTC. The encoded protein is CATSRDQVTHNEQFF.

This clonotype appeared a few times. The rearrangement joins TRBV27 to TRBJ2-4, with TRBD1 matching over 8 bases. CDR1 is MNHEY and CDR2 is SMNVEV in the germline V gene (reference sequence). V lost 1 base, J lost 6 bases, and 14 bases stayed unmatched. The CDR3 consists of 18 residues. The CDR3 nucleotides read TGTGCCAGCAGTTTATGGATGAGACAGGGGTCGATATCAAACATTCAGTACTTC. This gives the protein CASSLWMRQGSISNIQYF.

The V call is TRBV27, the J call TRBJ2-2; no firm D call. Per germline, CDR1 MNHEY and CDR2 SMNVEV (reference sequence). The ends were cut back, 6 bases at V and 4 bases at J, with 15 bases in the middle. CDR3 length: 15 amino acids. The CDR3 region is CASRLSIYTTGELFF. For the CDR3, the DNA is TGTGCCAGCAGATTAAGTATTTACACCACCGGGGAGCTGTTTTTT.